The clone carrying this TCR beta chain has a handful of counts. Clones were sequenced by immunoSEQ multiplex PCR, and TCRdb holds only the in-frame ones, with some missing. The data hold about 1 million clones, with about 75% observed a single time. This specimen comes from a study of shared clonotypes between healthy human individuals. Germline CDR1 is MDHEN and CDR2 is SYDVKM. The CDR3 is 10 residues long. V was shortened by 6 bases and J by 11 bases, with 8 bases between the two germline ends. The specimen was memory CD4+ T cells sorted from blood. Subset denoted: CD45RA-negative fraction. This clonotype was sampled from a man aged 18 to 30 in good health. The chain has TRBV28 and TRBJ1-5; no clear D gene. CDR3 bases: TGTGCCAGCAGGACTGAAACCCAGCATTTT. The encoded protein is CASRTETQHF.